Listed below are T cell receptor beta chains from one sample, sequenced in a study of T cell responses to AZD1222 COVID-19 vaccine. Sequencing used immunoSEQ multiplex PCR; TCRdb keeps in-frame clones, though not all of them. The sample lists roughly 150,000 clones, roughly 92% seen once, with roughly 1.6% in the top ten. Sequencing used peripheral blood, obtained on day 0 of AZD1222 vaccination. These receptors were collected from an adult in good health. The CDR3 runs from the conserved cysteine through the conserved F or W. The order of the fields is J gene, V gene, clone size, D gene, CDR3 DNA, CDR3 protein. A D gene is named only where the DNA matches it firmly. Clone size appears in some rows only: once, few, many, or a class for an expanded clone.

TRBJ2-7	TRBV12-2	.	.	TGTGCATTCCGCTCTAGAGGGGTGGTTACGTGTCCCAGCTCCTACGAGCAGTACTTC	CAFRSRGVVTCPSSYEQYF
TRBJ2-1	TRBV29-1	.	.	TGCAGCGTTCAGGACTATAGCTCCTACAATGAGCAGTTCTTC	CSVQDYSSYNEQFF
TRBJ1-2	TRBV7-9	.	.	TGTGCCAGCAGCCTGGCCGGGGGGGACTACTATGGCTACACCTTC	CASSLAGGDYYGYTF
TRBJ2-5	TRBV30	.	TRBD1	TGTGCCTGGAGTGTACGGGACAGGAGACAAGAGACCCAGTACTTC	CAWSVRDRRQETQYF
TRBJ2-7	TRBV6-5	.	TRBD1	TGTGCCAGCACCAGGACAGGGTACAACGAGCAGTACTTC	CASTRTGYNEQYF
TRBJ1-5	TRBV6-2/TRBV6-3	few	.	TGTGCCAGCAGTTTGGCGGGAAATCAGCCCCAGCATTTT	CASSLAGNQPQHF
TRBJ1-2	TRBV4-3	.	TRBD1	TGCGCCAGCAGCCCCGTAGGACAGGGCAATCTGAACTATGGCTACACCTTC	CASSPVGQGNLNYGYTF
TRBJ2-3	TRBV2	.	.	TGTGCCAGCAGGATGGGGATTGCAGATACGCAGTATTTT	CASRMGIADTQYF
TRBJ1-5	TRBV2	.	.	TGTGCCAGCAGTGGTCCAGGGGCGACTCAGCCCCAGCATTTT	CASSGPGATQPQHF
TRBJ1-1	TRBV5-6	.	TRBD1	TGTGCCAGCAGCTTGGCCGGGAGACAGGGGGCGGACACTGAAGCTTTCTTT	CASSLAGRQGADTEAFF
TRBJ1-5	TRBV7-2	.	.	TGTGCCAGCAGCCGCCGGGGGCAGCCCCAGCATTTT	CASSRRGQPQHF
TRBJ1-5	TRBV4-1	.	TRBD1	TGCGCCAGCAGCCAAGATAGGGGGGGACAGTCGTTACAGCCCCAGCATTTT	CASSQDRGGQSLQPQHF
TRBJ2-7	TRBV7-2	.	TRBD1	TGTGCCAGCAGCTCGGACAGGGGTTCCGAGCAGTACTTC	CASSSDRGSEQYF
TRBJ2-7	TRBV16	few	.	TGTGCCAGCAGCCACCGGGCACAGTCCTACGAGCAGTACTTC	CASSHRAQSYEQYF
TRBJ2-2	TRBV5-1	.	.	TGCGCCAGCAGCTTAACCCTAGCGATTGGCGGGGAGCTGTTTTTT	CASSLTLAIGGELFF
TRBJ2-1	TRBV4-1	.	TRBD2	TGCGCCAGCTCCTTGACTAGCTGGGGAAATGAGCAGTTCTTC	CASSLTSWGNEQFF
TRBJ2-7	TRBV6-5	.	TRBD2	TGTGCCAGCAGAATCACTAGCGGGCCCTCCTACGAGCAGTACTTC	CASRITSGPSYEQYF
TRBJ1-2	TRBV12-3/TRBV12-4	once	.	TGTGCCAGCAGTTTAGGACAGTACTATGGCTACACCTTC	CASSLGQYYGYTF
TRBJ1-2	TRBV14	.	.	TGTGCCAGCAGCCAAGGATGGGAAGGGTATGGCTACACCTTC	CASSQGWEGYGYTF
TRBJ1-5	TRBV21-1	.	.	TGTGCCAGCAGCAAAAGGGATAGGTTTGGGGGACAGGCTAGCAATCAGCCCCAGCATTTT	CASSKRDRFGGQASNQPQHF
TRBJ2-5	TRBV6-6	.	.	TGTGCCAGCAGTTACTCCGCGGGGTCCGGGCAAGAGACCCAGTACTTC	CASSYSAGSGQETQYF
TRBJ2-2	TRBV21-1	.	.	TGTGCCAGCAGCAATACGAGCGGGGAGCTGTTTTTT	CASSNTSGELFF
TRBJ1-1	TRBV6-5	.	.	TGTGCCAGCACCCCCGACAGGAGGAACACTGAAGCTTTCTTT	CASTPDRRNTEAFF
TRBJ2-3	TRBV6-1	.	.	TGTGCCAGCAGTGATTTTCAAGGGGCAGATACGCAGTATTTT	CASSDFQGADTQYF
TRBJ1-5	TRBV3-1/TRBV3-2	.	.	TGTGCCAGCAGCCAAGATAACCAGGACCATCAGCCCCAGCATTTT	CASSQDNQDHQPQHF
TRBJ2-7	TRBV19	.	TRBD1	TGTGCCAGTAGTTACGGACAGGGTAACAACGAGCAGTACTTC	CASSYGQGNNEQYF
TRBJ2-7	TRBV27	.	.	TGTGCCAGCGCTACGTCTGGGGGGTCTTCTCTCTTC	CASATSGGSSLF
TRBJ2-1	TRBV18	.	TRBD2	TGTGCCAGCTCACCTCGACTAGCGGGATTCTACAATGAGCAGTTCTTC	CASSPRLAGFYNEQFF
TRBJ2-7	TRBV6-5	.	.	TGTGCCACGACGACCGGGACGGCCTACTACGAGCAGTACTTC	CATTTGTAYYEQYF
TRBJ2-7	TRBV12-5	.	TRBD1	TGTGCTAGTGGTTCAGGGGGCGCGGGGAACGAGCAGTACTTC	CASGSGGAGNEQYF
TRBJ1-5	TRBV15	.	TRBD1	TGTGCCACCAGCAGAGGGACAGGGAGCCTCAATCAGCCCCAGCATTTT	CATSRGTGSLNQPQHF
TRBJ1-2	TRBV2	once	TRBD1	TGTGCCAGCAGCGTCAACAGGGGTGGGGGCTACACCTTC	CASSVNRGGGYTF
TRBJ2-5	TRBV6-5	.	.	TGTGCCAGCAGTTATTCGATGGGGGCGGAGACCCAGTACTTC	CASSYSMGAETQYF
TRBJ2-5	TRBV18	once	.	TGTGCCAGCTCACCACGGACTTCTTCTTACCAAGAGACCCAGTACTTC	CASSPRTSSYQETQYF
TRBJ2-3	TRBV12-1	.	.	TGTGCCAGCAGCTTCCGGACAGGGGCAAGCACAGATACGCAGTATTTT	CASSFRTGASTDTQYF
TRBJ1-2	TRBV11-2	.	.	TGTGCCAGCAGCCGGGGACCCTCCTATGGCTACACCTTC	CASSRGPSYGYTF
TRBJ1-2	TRBV6-1	.	.	TGTGCCAGCAGTGAAAACTTCTATGGCTACACCTTC	CASSENFYGYTF
TRBJ1-2	TRBV4-1	.	.	TGCGCCAGCAGCCCCGGATGGAACTATGGCTACACCTTC	CASSPGWNYGYTF
TRBJ2-5	TRBV2	.	TRBD1	TGTGCCAGCAGAGCTAGACAGGGGGCGTCAAAGACCCAGTACTTC	CASRARQGASKTQYF
TRBJ2-1	TRBV7-2	.	.	TGTGCCAGCAGCTTAGCTCAGGTATTCTACAATGAGCAGTTCTTC	CASSLAQVFYNEQFF
TRBJ2-1	TRBV9	.	.	TGTGCCAGCAGCGAATACTCGAGCTCCTACAATGAGCAGTTCTTC	CASSEYSSSYNEQFF
TRBJ1-5	TRBV2	.	TRBD1	TGTGCCAGCAGATTTGACAGGGGCAATCAGCCCCAGCATTTT	CASRFDRGNQPQHF
TRBJ2-2	TRBV4-1	.	.	TGCGCCAGCGGGACTGTGAACACCGGGGAGCTGTTTTTT	CASGTVNTGELFF
TRBJ2-1	TRBV7-6	.	TRBD2	TGTGCCAGCAGCGCCACCCTAGCGGGGGGGTCGAATGAGCAGTTCTTC	CASSATLAGGSNEQFF